In its sample, the clone carrying this T cell receptor (beta chain) was seen a few times. The data were obtained in a study of blood T cell repertoires in COVID-19. The data were produced by immunoSEQ multiplex PCR, yet TCRdb's version contains in-frame clones alone and is incomplete. The sample consists of some 74,000 clones, 65% to 85% of them appearing once. CDR1 and CDR2 (germline): SGHAT, FQNNGV. V was clipped by 4 bases and J by 7 bases, with 11 bases between them. The CDR3 sequence is 12 residues long. The clonotype comes from a woman aged 80 or over with active or convalescent COVID-19. This chain connects TRBV11-2 to TRBJ2-7; D is uncertain. Sequenced: peripheral blood. CDR3 DNA: TGTGCCAGCAGCTCCCCAACGCGGGAGCAGTACTTC. Its protein product is CASSSPTREQYF.